This TCR beta chain is drawn from a study of blood T cell repertoires in COVID-19. Background on the study: The United States, Italy and Spain supplied acute and convalescent COVID-19 samples. T cells, B-cell-depleted T cells, or PBMCs provided the cDNA or gDNA that served as material.

Germline CDR1 is MNHNS and CDR2 is SASEGT. The CDR3 contains 15 residues. Trimming cost V 2 bases and J 4 bases, with 14 bases left between them. In the source study's methods: Amplifying reference gene primers gave estimates of nucleated cell counts. TCRdb's copy holds only in-frame clones and misses some; the assay was immunoSEQ multiplex PCR. The V and J calls and clone size come from that table; D and trimming were worked out from the DNA. The data hold fewer than 350,000 clones, with roughly 86% observed a single time. The chain combines TRBV6-1 with TRBJ2-5, with a possible D match to TRBD2 (6 bases). Sequencing input: peripheral blood. The source of this sequence is a young man with active or convalescent COVID-19. The CDR3 is CASSESVGGAETQYF. In DNA, the CDR3 is TGTGCCAGCAGTGAATCAGTAGGAGGGGCAGAGACCCAGTACTTC.